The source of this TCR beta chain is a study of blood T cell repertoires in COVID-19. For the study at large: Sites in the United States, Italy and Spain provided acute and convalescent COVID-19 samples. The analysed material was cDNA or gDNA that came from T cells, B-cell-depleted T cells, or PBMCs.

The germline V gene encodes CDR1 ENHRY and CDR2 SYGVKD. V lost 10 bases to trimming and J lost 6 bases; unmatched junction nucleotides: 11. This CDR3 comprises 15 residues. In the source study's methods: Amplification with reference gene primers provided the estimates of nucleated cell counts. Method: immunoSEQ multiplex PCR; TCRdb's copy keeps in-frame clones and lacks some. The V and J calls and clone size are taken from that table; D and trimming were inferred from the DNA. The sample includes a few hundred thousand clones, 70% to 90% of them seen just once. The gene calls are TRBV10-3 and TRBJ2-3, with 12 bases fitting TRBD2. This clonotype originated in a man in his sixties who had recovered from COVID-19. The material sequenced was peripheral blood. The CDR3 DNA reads TGTGCCAAGCAGACTAGCGGGAGCTCAAAGGATACGCAGTATTTT. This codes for CAKQTSGSSKDTQYF.